One sample yielded the 18 T cell receptor beta chains listed below, sequenced in a study of T cell responses to AZD1222 COVID-19 vaccine. Assay used: immunoSEQ multiplex PCR; TCRdb lists only in-frame clones, some missing. The sample consists of more than 150,000 clones, about nine tenths of them appearing once. Sequenced here: peripheral blood, sampled on day 0 of MenACWY control vaccination. The receptors shown here come from an adult in good health.

The rearrangement links TRBV28 to TRBJ2-7; 8 nucleotides align to TRBD1. Per germline, CDR1 MDHEN and CDR2 SYDVKM. V was clipped by 6 bases and J by 6 bases; unmatched bases: 4. The CDR3 spans 12 residues. Here the CDR3 reads CASSRDRGEQYF. The CDR3 coding sequence is TGTGCCAGCAGCCGTGACAGGGGCGAGCAGTACTTC.

This clone was recorded once. The chain uses TRBV28 and TRBJ2-7, with 13 bases fitting TRBD2. The J segment lost 6 bases and the V segment lost 6 bases, leaving 11 bases of the junction unmatched. CDR3 size: 16 residues. Germline CDR1 and CDR2: MDHEN and SYDVKM. The CDR3 sequence is CASRAVGLAGVVEQYF. CDR3 nucleotides: TGTGCCAGCAGAGCCGTAGGACTAGCGGGAGTGGTCGAGCAGTACTTC.

Turning to this clone: This sample includes further DNA sequences coding for the same CDR3. This rearrangement joins TRBV6-2 or TRBV6-3 to TRBJ1-1; no definite D call. Germline V gives CDR1 MNHEY, CDR2 SVGEGT. V was clipped by 2 bases and J by 3 bases, with 4 bases between them. The CDR3 consists of 12 residues. For the CDR3, the DNA is TGTGCCAGCAGTTACAGTTACACTGAAGCTTTCTTT. This sequence encodes CASSYSYTEAFF.

The genes are TRBV5-1 and TRBJ2-5; TRBD2 aligns across 7 bases. The CDR3 sequence is 16 residues long. Germline CDR1 is SGHRS and CDR2 is YFSETQ. Trimming removed 4 bases from V and 0 bases from J; junction bases left unmatched: 9. In DNA form, the CDR3 reads TGCGCCAGCAGCCAAGCTGCTAGCGGATACCAAGAGACCCAGTACTTC. It encodes CASSQAASGYQETQYF.

The chain recombines TRBV15 with TRBJ1-5; D gene ambiguous. This CDR3 has 14 residues. Germline loops: CDR1 LNHNV, CDR2 YYDKDF (reference sequence). V gave up 5 bases and J gave up 0 bases, with 8 bases separating them. The CDR3 nucleotides are TGTGCCACCAGCGGCGATTATAGCAATCAGCCCCAGCATTTT. It codes for CATSGDYSNQPQHF.

This chain uses TRBV6-2 or TRBV6-3 with TRBJ1-2; unclear D gene. Per the germline V gene, CDR1 is MNHEY and CDR2 is SVGEGT. Between the trimmed V and J ends, which lost 2 bases and 0 bases, there was a span of 10 bases. The CDR3 has 15 amino acids. The CDR3 DNA follows: TGTGCCAGCAGTTACCCCTCGACACCTAACTATGGCTACACCTTC. Translating it yields CASSYPSTPNYGYTF.

In DNA, the CDR3 is TGCAGTGCTAGTCGACAGGCAGAAACTGAAGCTTTCTTT. Translated: CSASRQAETEAFF. The chain couples TRBV20-1 to TRBJ1-1, with a tentative D call TRBD1 (6 bases). Trimming removed 3 bases from V and 5 bases from J, with 13 bases in between. The CDR3 is 13 residues long. Germline V gives CDR1 DFQATT, CDR2 SNEGSKA (reference sequence).

The rearrangement uses TRBV19 and TRBJ1-6, with TRBD1 matching 10 bases. Trimming removed 5 bases from V and 8 bases from J; junction bases left unmatched: 3. The CDR3 consists of 14 residues. Germline-derived CDR1 and CDR2 are LNHDA and SQIVND (reference sequence). The CDR3 DNA reads as TGTGCCAGTAGTCCCGGGACAGGGGATTCACCCCTCCACTTT. Amino acids: CASSPGTGDSPLHF.

The chain is built from TRBV24-1 and TRBJ2-1; 8 nucleotides align to TRBD2. The V segment lost 3 bases and the J segment 6 bases; nucleotides outside the gene matches: 9. The CDR3 consists of 16 residues. The germline CDR1 and CDR2 sequences are KGHDR and SFDVKD. The CDR3 here is CATSDAGLERRNEQFF. The DNA for the CDR3 is TGTGCCACCAGTGATGCGGGACTAGAGAGGCGCAATGAGCAGTTCTTC.

This chain links TRBV5-1 with TRBJ1-1, with a possible D match to TRBD1 (5 bases). This CDR3 is 13 amino acids long. The V end was cut by 0 bases, the J end by 10 bases, with 13 bases between. The germline CDR1 and CDR2 sequences are SGHRS and YFSETQ. Here the CDR3 reads CASSLGPGEGAFF. The CDR3 DNA reads as TGCGCCAGCAGCTTGGGTCCGGGGGAGGGAGCTTTCTTT. The whole variable domain, filled in from reference TRBV5-1 and TRBJ1-1, reads KAGVTQTPRYLIKTRGQQVTLSCSPISGHRSVSWYQQTPGQGLQFLFEYFSETQRNKGNFPGRFSGRQFSNSRSEMNVSTLELGDSALYLCASSLGPGEGAFFGQGTRLTVV.

The chain links TRBV7-3 to TRBJ2-1; 12 nucleotides match TRBD2. With V trimmed by 3 bases and J by 6 bases, 0 bases remained unmatched. This CDR3 is built from 14 residues. Germline loops: CDR1 SGHTA, CDR2 FQGTGA. The DNA of the CDR3 is TGTGCCAGCAGCTTGACTAGCGGGAGCAATGAGCAGTTCTTC. Its translation is CASSLTSGSNEQFF.

The chain couples TRBV9 to TRBJ2-1; perhaps TRBD2 as D (5 bases). There are 12 residues in the CDR3. V shed 3 bases and J shed 14 bases, with 15 bases lying between them. CDR1 SGDLS and CDR2 YYNGEE come from the germline V gene. The CDR3, as DNA: TGTGCCAGCAGCGGATCACTAACCGGGAAGTTCTTC. As protein: CASSGSLTGKFF.

V gene TRBV7-3 combines with J gene TRBJ2-7; 8 nucleotides line up with TRBD2. Germline V gene data show CDR1 as SGHTA and CDR2 as FQGTGA. V lost 2 bases and J lost 2; bases outside the gene matches: 14. The CDR3 sequence is 18 residues long. The CDR3 sequence: CASSLGPGGGDITYEQYF. The CDR3 DNA reads as TGTGCCAGCAGCTTAGGCCCGGGAGGGGGGGACATTACCTACGAGCAGTACTTC.

This clone was seen just once. The rearrangement uses TRBV24-1 and TRBJ1-2; 8 bases are a match to TRBD1. The CDR3 sequence is 15 residues long. The germline gives CDR1 KGHDR, CDR2 SFDVKD. The V and J ends lost 4 bases and 0 bases, in that order; junction bases with no gene match: 3. The CDR3 DNA follows: TGTGCCACCAGTGACCGACAGGGGCCTAACTATGGCTACACCTTC. It yields the protein CATSDRQGPNYGYTF.

This clone turned up a few times. The CDR3 spells CASSPTLGESYGYTF. The CDR3 DNA is TGTGCCAGCAGCCCGACACTGGGGGAGAGCTATGGCTACACCTTC. The V call is TRBV3-1 (or the pseudogene TRBV3-2), the J call TRBJ1-2, with D possibly TRBD1 on 5 matching bases. Germline V CDR1 and CDR2: LGHDT, YNNKEL (reference sequence). The CDR3 sequence is 15 residues long. Trimming stripped 4 bases from V and 4 bases from J, with 16 bases between.

V gene TRBV7-9 combines with J gene TRBJ2-1; 8 positions match TRBD1. CDR1 and CDR2 from the germline V gene are SEHNR and FQNEAQ (reference sequence). The CDR3 extends over 16 amino acids. Trimming cost V 5 bases and J 0 bases; bases outside gene matches: 6. In DNA, the CDR3 is TGTGCCAGCAGCGGCCGGACAGGGAGCTCCTACAATGAGCAGTTCTTC. It specifies CASSGRTGSSYNEQFF.

This chain connects TRBV18 to TRBJ2-2; either TRBD1 or TRBD2 may supply D (5 bases each). V gave up 6 bases and J gave up 4 bases, with 18 bases separating them. This CDR3 has 16 residues. In germline, CDR1 is KGHSH, CDR2 LQKENI. Here the CDR3 reads CASSRLTVEGTGELFF. DNA of the CDR3: TGTGCCAGCTCTCGTCTGACAGTTGAGGGCACCGGGGAGCTGTTTTTT.

A word on this clone: This CDR3 is also generated by other DNA sequences in the sample. The chain is built from TRBV6-5 and TRBJ1-2; D unresolved. Trimming pared 2 bases from V and 3 bases from J, leaving 7 bases between. The germline V gene encodes CDR1 MNHEY and CDR2 SVGAGI. This CDR3 is built from 13 residues. CDR3 in DNA: TGTGCCAGCAGTTACGGAGCTGACTATGGCTACACCTTC. Protein: CASSYGADYGYTF.